Each of the 16 T cell receptor beta chains below was sequenced from the same sample in a study of cytomegalovirus exposure and HLA in healthy donors. Clones were read by immunoSEQ multiplex PCR, and TCRdb kept only the in-frame ones, dropping some. The repertoire holds fewer than 350,000 clones, with around nine tenths as singletons. Sequencing was performed on PBMCs. The receptors originated from a woman in her late teens or twenties in good health and CMV-seronegative.

V and J are TRBV7-9 and TRBJ1-3; D gene ambiguous. Germline-derived CDR1 and CDR2 are SEHNR and FQNEAQ (reference sequence). This CDR3 comprises 15 residues. Between the trimmed V and J ends, which lost 5 bases and 4 bases, there was a span of 15 bases. CDR3 sequence reads: CASSLGGQSGNTIYF. As DNA, the CDR3 is TGTGCCAGCAGCCTCGGAGGTCAGTCCGGAAACACCATATATTTT.

This sequence joins TRBV10-2 and TRBJ2-2; 14 bases line up with TRBD2. The CDR3 runs 16 residues. Germline assignment: CDR1 WSHSY and CDR2 SAAADI. Unmatched junction bases numbered 9, after V lost 8 bases and J lost 7 bases. The DNA of the CDR3 is TGCGCCAGCTGGGGGACTAGCGGGAGATTTGGCGGGGAGCTGTTTTTT. It codes for CASWGTSGRFGGELFF.

The chain employs TRBV6-5 and TRBJ2-5, with 7 bases matching TRBD2. Germline V CDR1 and CDR2: MNHEY, SVGAGI. V was clipped by 1 base and J by 2 bases; unmatched bases: 4. The CDR3 loop spans 15 amino acids. CDR3 DNA sequence: TGTGCCAGCAGTTACTATCTAGCGGAGCAAGAGACCCAGTACTTC. The encoded protein is CASSYYLAEQETQYF.

V gene TRBV4-1 combines with J gene TRBJ1-2, with 8 bases fitting TRBD1. V was pared by 0 bases and J by 4 bases, with 4 bases of the junction left unmatched. Germline CDR1 is MGHRA and CDR2 is YSYEKL. The CDR3 is 15 amino acids. DNA of the CDR3: TGCGCCAGCAGCCAAGACAGGGGGCAAGGCTATGGCTACACCTTC. It encodes CASSQDRGQGYGYTF.

The chain employs TRBV28 and TRBJ2-5; perhaps TRBD2 as D (6 bases). Trimming cost V 5 bases and J 5 bases, with 15 bases left between them. Germline V gene lookup returns CDR1 MDHEN and CDR2 SYDVKM. The CDR3 sequence is 14 residues long. CDR3 sequence (DNA): TGTGCCAGCAGTCCACCAGCGGGTTCCGAGACCCAGTACTTC. Its protein is CASSPPAGSETQYF.

This clone was counted between two and nine times. This chain uses TRBV5-6 with TRBJ1-5, with D possibly being TRBD1 (6 bases). V dropped 1 base and J dropped 3 bases, with 11 bases sitting between them. CDR1 and CDR2 from the germline V gene are SGHDT and YYEEEE. The CDR3 runs 15 residues. Here the CDR3 reads CASSLSSGHNQPQHF. The CDR3 bases are TGTGCCAGCAGCTTGTCATCGGGACACAATCAGCCCCAGCATTTT.

The chain joins TRBV7-8 to TRBJ2-7, with TRBD2 matching over 9 bases. Trimming removed 7 bases from V and 3 bases from J; junction bases left unmatched: 7. Germline V lookup: CDR1 SGHVS, CDR2 FQNEAQ. The CDR3 loop spans 14 amino acids. DNA for the CDR3: TGTGCCAGCAACCGTGGCGGGAGGGACTACGAGCAGTACTTC. Amino acids: CASNRGGRDYEQYF.

The rearrangement uses TRBV14 and TRBJ2-1; 7 bases are a match to TRBD2. The germline V gene has CDR1 SGHDN and CDR2 FVKESK. The CDR3 has 16 residues. Trimming removed 0 bases from V and 4 bases from J; junction bases left unmatched: 6. This CDR3 reads CASSQEASGIYNEQFF. CDR3 DNA: TGTGCCAGCAGCCAAGAGGCTAGCGGAATATACAATGAGCAGTTCTTC. Combining the CDR3 with reference TRBV14 and TRBJ2-1 gives the whole variable domain EAGVTQFPSHSVIEKGQTVTLRCDPISGHDNLYWYRRVMGKEIKFLLHFVKESKQDESGMPNNRFLAERTGGTYSTLKVQPAELEDSGVYFCASSQEASGIYNEQFFGPGTRLTVL.

The CDR3 region is CASSIEVSSYNEQFF. The CDR3 DNA reads TGTGCCAGTAGTATAGAAGTTAGCTCCTACAATGAGCAGTTCTTC. This chain connects TRBV19 to TRBJ2-1; D call uncertain. The CDR3 covers 15 residues. Trimming took off 0 bases at V and 0 bases at J, with 6 bases between the two ends. Germline assignment: CDR1 LNHDA and CDR2 SQIVND (reference sequence).

The CDR3 DNA is TGTGCCAGCAGTAACACCGGACAGGGGAACACTGAAGCTTTCTTT. Encoded protein: CASSNTGQGNTEAFF. V gene TRBV7-9 combines with J gene TRBJ1-1; 8 bases map to TRBD1. With 6 bases clipped from V and 1 base from J, the junction kept 7 bases outside the gene matches. From germline, CDR1 is SEHNR and CDR2 FQNEAQ (reference sequence). CDR3 length: 15 residues.

The chain combines TRBV19 with TRBJ1-2; perhaps TRBD1 as D (5 bases). The germline V gene has CDR1 LNHDA and CDR2 SQIVND (reference sequence). The V gene lost 5 bases and the J gene lost 4 bases, with 11 bases spanning the gap. The CDR3 spans 13 residues. The CDR3 is CASSPGGLYGYTF. The CDR3 bases are TGTGCCAGTAGTCCGGGGGGTCTCTATGGCTACACCTTC. The whole variable domain, remainder taken from reference TRBV19 and TRBJ1-2, is DGGITQSPKYLFRKEGQNVTLSCEQNLNHDAMYWYRQDPGQGLRLIYYSQIVNDFQKGDIAEGYSVSREKKESFPLTVTSAQKNPTAFYLCASSPGGLYGYTFGSGTRLTVV.

The CDR3 reads CASSLLATNTGELFF. CDR3 bases: TGTGCCAGCAGCTTGCTGGCAACGAACACCGGGGAGCTGTTTTTT. The chain is built from TRBV5-6 and TRBJ2-2; D not resolved. In germline, CDR1 is SGHDT, CDR2 YYEEEE. V gave up 1 base and J gave up 0 bases, with 7 bases separating them. The CDR3 runs 15 residues.

This chain connects TRBV15 to TRBJ2-5, with 10 bases lining up with TRBD1. The CDR3 is 16 residues long. Unmatched junction bases numbered 10, after V lost 4 bases and J lost 5 bases. Germline lookup yields CDR1 LNHNV and CDR2 YYDKDF (reference sequence). In DNA form, the CDR3 reads TGTGCCACCAGCATCTTGGGACAGGGGTCGGGGGAGACCCAGTACTTC. Translating it yields CATSILGQGSGETQYF.

This rearrangement joins TRBV10-3 to TRBJ1-1; 7 nucleotides agree with TRBD1. The germline CDR1 and CDR2 sequences are ENHRY and SYGVKD. This CDR3 region has 13 residues. V lost 10 bases to trimming and J lost 1 base; unmatched junction nucleotides: 6. The CDR3, as DNA: TGTGCCACCGTACAGGGGACGAACACTGAAGCTTTCTTT. Protein: CATVQGTNTEAFF.

A single count supports this clone. The V and J genes are TRBV28 and TRBJ1-5; D is unclear. V was trimmed by 3 bases and J by 5 bases, leaving 11 bases between them. Germline assignment: CDR1 MDHEN and CDR2 SYDVKM. The CDR3 runs 14 residues. The CDR3 DNA sequence: TGTGCCAGCAGTTTTGGTCTCGGGTATCAGCCCCAGCATTTT. It is translated as CASSFGLGYQPQHF.

V usage is TRBV20-1 and J usage is TRBJ2-7; the D gene is possibly TRBD1 (6 bases). Trimming took 7 bases from V and 6 from J, leaving 13 bases between them. Per germline, CDR1 DFQATT and CDR2 SNEGSKA (reference sequence). The CDR3 is 11 residues long. The CDR3 DNA sequence: TGCAGTGGGGGGCTTGGGGGCGAGCAGTACTTC. This sequence encodes CSGGLGGEQYF.